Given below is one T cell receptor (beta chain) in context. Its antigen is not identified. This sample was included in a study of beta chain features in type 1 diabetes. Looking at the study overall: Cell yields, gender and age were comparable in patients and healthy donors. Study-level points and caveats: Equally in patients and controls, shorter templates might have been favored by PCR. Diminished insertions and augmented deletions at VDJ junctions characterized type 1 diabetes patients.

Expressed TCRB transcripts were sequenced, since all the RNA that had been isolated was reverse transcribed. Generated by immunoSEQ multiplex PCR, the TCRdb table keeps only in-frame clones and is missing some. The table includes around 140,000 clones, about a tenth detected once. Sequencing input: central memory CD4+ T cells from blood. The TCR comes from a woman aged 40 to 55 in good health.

The CDR3: CASSVQGARGGYTF. The CDR3 coding sequence is TGTGCCAGCAGCGTTCAGGGGGCTCGGGGTGGCTACACCTTC. V and J are TRBV9 and TRBJ1-2; 8 nucleotides align to TRBD1. With 2 bases clipped from V and 7 bases from J, the junction kept 7 bases outside the gene matches. The CDR3 extends over 14 amino acids. Germline assignment: CDR1 SGDLS and CDR2 YYNGEE.